A selection of T cell receptor beta chains follows, all from one sample in a study of cytomegalovirus exposure and HLA in healthy donors. Repertoires were generated with immunoSEQ multiplex PCR, while TCRdb's copy carries only in-frame clones and drops some. The sample contains some 150,000 clones, around 80% of which appear only once. Specimen: PBMCs. These receptors were taken from a man aged 35-49 years in good health and CMV-seropositive. Both conserved end residues are part of each CDR3. A D gene is named only where the DNA matches it firmly. Where a row states a size, it is once, few, many or the class of an expanded clone; other rows omit it.

v_call	clone_size	j_call	d_call	cdr3_nt	cdr3_aa
TRBV7-9	-	TRBJ1-2	-	TGTGCCAGCAGCTTAGATCGACAGACTGACTATGGCTACACCTTC	CASSLDRQTDYGYTF
TRBV6-6	-	TRBJ2-3	-	TGTGCCAGCAGTCCTATAGGGGTTAGCACAGATACGCAGTATTTT	CASSPIGVSTDTQYF
TRBV4-3	-	TRBJ1-4	TRBD1	TGCGCCAGCAAGGGACAGCTTAATGAAAAACTGTTTTTT	CASKGQLNEKLFF
TRBV25-1	-	TRBJ1-1	-	TGTGCCAGCAGGGGACAAGTGAACACTGAAGCTTTCTTT	CASRGQVNTEAFF
TRBV10-3	-	TRBJ2-7	TRBD1	TGTGCCATCAGTGAGTCTGGGACAGGGGAAGGGGACGAGCAGTACTTC	CAISESGTGEGDEQYF
TRBV9	once	TRBJ1-1	-	TGTGCCAGCAGCACTACAGGGAACACTGAAGCTTTCTTT	CASSTTGNTEAFF
TRBV5-1	once	TRBJ2-1	-	TGCGCCAGCAGCTTACAGGGTAATTCCTACAATGAGCAGTTCTTC	CASSLQGNSYNEQFF
TRBV6-5	-	TRBJ1-5	TRBD1	TGTGCCAGCGGTCTACAGGGGAACAATCAGCCCCAGCATTTT	CASGLQGNNQPQHF
TRBV7-2	once	TRBJ2-1	TRBD2	TGTGCCAGCAGCGTGAGCGGGGGGGGCAATGAGCAGTTCTTC	CASSVSGGGNEQFF
TRBV7-6	-	TRBJ2-5	TRBD2	TGTGCCAGCAGCTCCAAGCAAAGCGGGAGGTCGGAGACCCAGTACTTC	CASSSKQSGRSETQYF
TRBV29-1	few	TRBJ2-7	-	TGCAGCGTGGAAACAGGGTCCGAGCAGTACTTC	CSVETGSEQYF
TRBV27	-	TRBJ1-1	-	TGTGCCAGCAGTTTATGGGCGAACACTGAAGCTTTCTTT	CASSLWANTEAFF
TRBV11-1	-	TRBJ1-1	TRBD1	TGTGCCAGCAGCCACGGGACAGGGGGGAACACTGAAGCTTTCTTT	CASSHGTGGNTEAFF
TRBV19	few	TRBJ2-2	-	TGTGCCAGTACTAGAAACACCGGGGAGCTGTTTTTT	CASTRNTGELFF
TRBV5-1	-	TRBJ2-6	TRBD1	TGCGCCAGCAGCTTGGCCGGGTCGGCAGGGGGCATTTTCTCTGGGGCCAACGTCCTGACTTTC	CASSLAGSAGGIFSGANVLTF
TRBV5-1	few	TRBJ1-2	-	TGCGCCAGCAGCTTGGTACCCGGACAGCTCTATGGCTACACCTTC	CASSLVPGQLYGYTF
TRBV5-4	-	TRBJ1-1	-	TGTGCCAGCAGCACCCCAGGGGTTTTGGACACTGAAGCTTTCTTT	CASSTPGVLDTEAFF
TRBV14	-	TRBJ2-2	TRBD1	TGTGCCAGCAGCCAACTCTCCCGGACAGGGACGAACACCGGGGAGCTGTTTTTT	CASSQLSRTGTNTGELFF
TRBV30	-	TRBJ2-7	-	TGTGCCTGGAATTCGGCAGGCCAGTCGGTGTTAGACGAGCAGTACTTC	CAWNSAGQSVLDEQYF
TRBV4-3	-	TRBJ2-4	TRBD1	TGCGCCAGCAGCCAAGCCGCCCGGACAGGGGGCACGGACATTCAGTACTTC	CASSQAARTGGTDIQYF
TRBV7-2	-	TRBJ2-3	-	TGTGCCAGCAGCTCGCTGGGGGCCCACCGGCGGGGCACAGATACGCAGTATTTT	CASSSLGAHRRGTDTQYF
TRBV27	few	TRBJ1-1	TRBD1	TGTGCCAGTGGTCTCAGGGGGGAAGCTTTCTTT	CASGLRGEAFF
TRBV20-1	few	TRBJ2-1	-	TGCAGTGCTAGGGAGTACTCGGAGCAGTTCTTC	CSAREYSEQFF
TRBV6-5	-	TRBJ2-7	TRBD2	TGTGCCAGCGGTACTAGCGGGATCTACGAGCAGTACTTC	CASGTSGIYEQYF
TRBV6-4	-	TRBJ2-7	TRBD1	TGTGCCAGCAGGATCGGGACAGGGGGCTACGAGCAGTACTTC	CASRIGTGGYEQYF
TRBV28	-	TRBJ1-1	-	TGTGCCAGCAGTTTTCGGGGGGTTGGCACTGAAGCTTTCTTT	CASSFRGVGTEAFF
TRBV5-1	-	TRBJ2-3	-	TGCGCCAGCAGCTTGGCGCGGCTTAGCACAGATACGCAGTATTTT	CASSLARLSTDTQYF
TRBV7-9	-	TRBJ1-2	TRBD1	TGTGCCAGCAGCTTCTCGGGGACAGGGGGTCTAAGTGGCTACACCTTC	CASSFSGTGGLSGYTF
TRBV7-7	-	TRBJ2-2	-	TGTGCTAGCAGCCAGTCCTCCGGGGAGCTGTTTTTT	CASSQSSGELFF
TRBV2	-	TRBJ1-4	-	TGTGCCAGCAGTGAACGGGATGGGGGCAGTGAAAAACTGTTTTTT	CASSERDGGSEKLFF
TRBV30	-	TRBJ1-3	TRBD1	TGTGCCTGGAGTTTCCGGGACAGGGTAGGGGGAAACACCATATATTTT	CAWSFRDRVGGNTIYF
TRBV7-8	-	TRBJ1-1	-	TGTGCCAGCAGCCCGCTCAGGGAAAAGGGGAACACTGAAGCTTTCTTT	CASSPLREKGNTEAFF
TRBV7-9	-	TRBJ2-1	TRBD2	TGTGCCAGCAGCTCGACCGGGACTAGCGGGTTGGAGCAGTTCTTC	CASSSTGTSGLEQFF
TRBV6-5	once	TRBJ2-1	-	TGTGCCAGCACCCCCCGGGGGGCCGGGTACAATGAGCAGTTCTTC	CASTPRGAGYNEQFF
TRBV6-5	-	TRBJ1-5	-	TGTGCCAGCAGTTCTTTTTTTAGCAATCAGCCCCAGCATTTT	CASSSFFSNQPQHF
TRBV6-5	-	TRBJ2-5	TRBD2	TGTGCCAGCAGTTCGGGACTAGCGGGAATAAAAGAGACCCAGTACTTC	CASSSGLAGIKETQYF
TRBV4-3	-	TRBJ1-1	TRBD1	TGCGCCAGCAGCCAAGGGCAGGGGACAGGGGGCCGATACACTGAAGCTTTCTTT	CASSQGQGTGGRYTEAFF
TRBV4-1	-	TRBJ2-6	-	TGCGCCAGCAGCCAAGAACAGGGAGATGGCTCTGGGGCCAACGTCCTGACTTTC	CASSQEQGDGSGANVLTF
TRBV11-2	-	TRBJ2-2	TRBD1	TGTGCCAGCAGCCGAGGGGCGACAGGGGCCGGGGAGCTGTTTTTT	CASSRGATGAGELFF
TRBV19	-	TRBJ1-5	-	TGTGCCAGTAGAAAGGGGTTCCTTAGCAATCAGCCCCAGCATTTT	CASRKGFLSNQPQHF
TRBV7-9	-	TRBJ1-1	-	TGTGCCAGCAGCTCGCAGTCAGGGATAGGTGAAGCTTTCTTT	CASSSQSGIGEAFF
TRBV18	-	TRBJ1-2	TRBD1	TGTGCCAGCTCATTCCCAGGGGGCGCAAATGGCTACACCTTC	CASSFPGGANGYTF
TRBV6-5	-	TRBJ2-5	TRBD2	TGTGCCAGCAGCCCGCCGGGGGGAAGAGAAGAGACCCAGTACTTC	CASSPPGGREETQYF